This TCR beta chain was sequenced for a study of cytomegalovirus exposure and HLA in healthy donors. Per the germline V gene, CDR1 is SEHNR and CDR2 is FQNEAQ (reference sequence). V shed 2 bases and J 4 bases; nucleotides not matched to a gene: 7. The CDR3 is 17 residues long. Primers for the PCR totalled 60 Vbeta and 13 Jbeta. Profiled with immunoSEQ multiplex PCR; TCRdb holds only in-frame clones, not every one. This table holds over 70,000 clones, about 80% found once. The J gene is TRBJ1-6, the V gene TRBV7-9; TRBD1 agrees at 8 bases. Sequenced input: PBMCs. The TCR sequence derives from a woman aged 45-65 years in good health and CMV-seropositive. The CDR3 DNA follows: TGTGCCAGCAGCTTAATTACAGGGGGGTTGTATAATTCACCCCTCCACTTT. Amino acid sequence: CASSLITGGLYNSPLHF.